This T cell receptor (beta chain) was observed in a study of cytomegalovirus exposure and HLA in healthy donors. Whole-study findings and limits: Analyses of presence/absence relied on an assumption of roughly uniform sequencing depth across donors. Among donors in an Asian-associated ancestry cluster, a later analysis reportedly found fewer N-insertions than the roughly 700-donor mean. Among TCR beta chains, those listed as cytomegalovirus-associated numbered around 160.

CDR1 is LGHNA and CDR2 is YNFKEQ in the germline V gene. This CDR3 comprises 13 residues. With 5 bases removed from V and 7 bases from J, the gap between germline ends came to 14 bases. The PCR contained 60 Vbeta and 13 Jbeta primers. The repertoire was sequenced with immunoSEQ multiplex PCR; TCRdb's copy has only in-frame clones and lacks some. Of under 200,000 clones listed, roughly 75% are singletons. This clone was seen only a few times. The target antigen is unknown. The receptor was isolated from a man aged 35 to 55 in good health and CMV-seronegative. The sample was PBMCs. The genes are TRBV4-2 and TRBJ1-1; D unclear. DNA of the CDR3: TGTGCCAGCAGCTTGGACGGGATCAGTGAAGCTTTCTTT. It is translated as CASSLDGISEAFF.